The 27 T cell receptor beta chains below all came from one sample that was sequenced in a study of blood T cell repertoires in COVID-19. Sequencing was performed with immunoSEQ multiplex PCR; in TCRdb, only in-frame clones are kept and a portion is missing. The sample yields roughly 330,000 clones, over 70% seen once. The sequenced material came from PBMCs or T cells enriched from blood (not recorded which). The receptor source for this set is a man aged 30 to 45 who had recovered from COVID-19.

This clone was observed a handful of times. CDR3 protein: CASSLSGGVSTDTQYF. Written as DNA, the CDR3 is TGCGCCAGCAGCTTGAGCGGGGGTGTTAGCACAGATACGCAGTATTTT. The chain carries TRBV5-1 and TRBJ2-3; 8 bases agree with TRBD2. CDR1 is SGHRS and CDR2 is YFSETQ in the germline V gene. J was trimmed by 0 bases and V by 1 base; bases with no gene match: 4. The CDR3 has 16 amino acids.

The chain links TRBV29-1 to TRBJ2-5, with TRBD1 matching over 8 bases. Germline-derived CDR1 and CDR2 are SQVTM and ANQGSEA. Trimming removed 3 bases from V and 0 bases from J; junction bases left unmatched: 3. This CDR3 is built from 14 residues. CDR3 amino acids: CSVERQGHQETQYF. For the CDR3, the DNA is TGCAGCGTTGAGAGACAGGGGCACCAAGAGACCCAGTACTTC.

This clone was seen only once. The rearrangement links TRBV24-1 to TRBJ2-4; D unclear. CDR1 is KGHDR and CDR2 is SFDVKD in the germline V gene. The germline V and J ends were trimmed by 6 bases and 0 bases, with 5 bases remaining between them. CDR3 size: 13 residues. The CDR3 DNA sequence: TGTGCCACCAGTTCAGTAGCCAAAAACATTCAGTACTTC. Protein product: CATSSVAKNIQYF.

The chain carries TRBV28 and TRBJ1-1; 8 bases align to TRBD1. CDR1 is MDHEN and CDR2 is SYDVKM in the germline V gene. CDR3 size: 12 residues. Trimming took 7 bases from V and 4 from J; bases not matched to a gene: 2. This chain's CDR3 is CASTTGGTEAFF. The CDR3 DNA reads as TGTGCCAGCACCACAGGGGGCACTGAAGCTTTCTTT.

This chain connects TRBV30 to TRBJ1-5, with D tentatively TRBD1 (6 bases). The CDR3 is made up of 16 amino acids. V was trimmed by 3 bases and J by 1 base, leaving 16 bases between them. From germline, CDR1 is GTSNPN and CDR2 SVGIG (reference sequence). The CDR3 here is CAWRRNHRESNQPQHF. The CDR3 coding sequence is TGTGCCTGGAGACGAAACCACAGGGAAAGCAATCAGCCCCAGCATTTT. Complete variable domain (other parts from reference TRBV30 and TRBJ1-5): SQTIHQWPATLVQPVGSPLSLECTVEGTSNPNLYWYRQAAGRGLQLLFYSVGIGQISSEVPQNLSASRPQDRQFILSSKKLLLSDSGFYLCAWRRNHRESNQPQHFGDGTRLSIL.

The chain's CDR3 is CASTDYDRAVQPQHF. The CDR3 region has the DNA TGTGCCAGCACCGATTACGACAGGGCGGTTCAGCCCCAGCATTTT. The chain recombines TRBV28 with TRBJ1-5, with TRBD1 identical over 7 bases. V lost 7 bases, J lost 6 bases, and 12 bases stayed unmatched. This CDR3 contains 15 residues. Germline assignment: CDR1 MDHEN and CDR2 SYDVKM.

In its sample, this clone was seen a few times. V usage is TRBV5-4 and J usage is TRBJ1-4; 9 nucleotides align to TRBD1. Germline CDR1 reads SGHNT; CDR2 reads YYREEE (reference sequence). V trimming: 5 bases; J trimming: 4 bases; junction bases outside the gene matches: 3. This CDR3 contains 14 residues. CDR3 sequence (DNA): TGTGCCAGCAGTCCGGGACAGGGTAATGAAAAACTGTTTTTT. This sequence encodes CASSPGQGNEKLFF.

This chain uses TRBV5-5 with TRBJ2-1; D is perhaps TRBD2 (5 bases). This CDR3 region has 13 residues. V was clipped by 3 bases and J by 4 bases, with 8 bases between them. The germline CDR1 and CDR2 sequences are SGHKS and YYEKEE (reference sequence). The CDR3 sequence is CASSWTFYNEQFF. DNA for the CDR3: TGTGCCAGCAGCTGGACTTTTTACAATGAGCAGTTCTTC.

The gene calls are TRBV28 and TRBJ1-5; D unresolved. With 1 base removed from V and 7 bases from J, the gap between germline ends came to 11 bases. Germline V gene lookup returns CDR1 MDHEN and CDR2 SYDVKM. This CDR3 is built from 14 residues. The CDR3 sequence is CASSLSAGPQPQHF. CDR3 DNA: TGTGCCAGCAGTTTATCCGCAGGCCCCCAGCCCCAGCATTTT. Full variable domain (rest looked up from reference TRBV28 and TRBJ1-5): DVKVTQSSRYLVKRTGEKVFLECVQDMDHENMFWYRQDPGLGLRLIYFSYDVKMKEKGDIPEGYSVSREKKERFSLILESASTNQTSMYLCASSLSAGPQPQHFGDGTRLSIL.

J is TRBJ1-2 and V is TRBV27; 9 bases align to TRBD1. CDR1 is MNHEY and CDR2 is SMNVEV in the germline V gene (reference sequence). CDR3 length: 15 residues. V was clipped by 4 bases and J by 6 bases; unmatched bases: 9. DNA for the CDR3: TGTGCCAGCAGTTCTCCGGGACAGGGAACCCATGGCTACACCTTC. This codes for CASSSPGQGTHGYTF.

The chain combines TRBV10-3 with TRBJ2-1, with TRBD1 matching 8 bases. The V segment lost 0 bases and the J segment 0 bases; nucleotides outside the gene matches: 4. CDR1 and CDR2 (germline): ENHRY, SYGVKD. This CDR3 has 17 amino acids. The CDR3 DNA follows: TGTGCCATCAGTGAGTCTTCCACAGGGGGCTCCTACAATGAGCAGTTCTTC. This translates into CAISESSTGGSYNEQFF.

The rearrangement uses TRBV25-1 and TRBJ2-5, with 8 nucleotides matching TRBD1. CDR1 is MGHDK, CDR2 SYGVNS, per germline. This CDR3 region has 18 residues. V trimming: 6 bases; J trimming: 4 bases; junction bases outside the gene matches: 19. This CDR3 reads CASRGMLTDRGWGETQYF. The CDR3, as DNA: TGTGCCAGCAGGGGCATGTTGACAGACAGGGGATGGGGAGAGACCCAGTACTTC.

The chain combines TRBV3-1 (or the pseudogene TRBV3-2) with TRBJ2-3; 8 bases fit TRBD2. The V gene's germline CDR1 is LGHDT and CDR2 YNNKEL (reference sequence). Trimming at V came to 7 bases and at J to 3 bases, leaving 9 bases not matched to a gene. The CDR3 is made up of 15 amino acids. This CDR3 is CASTRAGAGTDTQYF. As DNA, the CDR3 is TGTGCCAGCACCAGAGCGGGGGCGGGGACAGATACGCAGTATTTT.

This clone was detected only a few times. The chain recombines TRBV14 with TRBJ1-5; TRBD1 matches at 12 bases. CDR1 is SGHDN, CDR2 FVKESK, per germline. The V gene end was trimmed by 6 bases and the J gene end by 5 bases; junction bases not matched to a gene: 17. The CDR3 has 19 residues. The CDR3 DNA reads TGTGCCAGCAGATTCACCGGGACAGGGGGCCCGGATTCAGATCAGCCCCAGCATTTT. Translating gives CASRFTGTGGPDSDQPQHF.

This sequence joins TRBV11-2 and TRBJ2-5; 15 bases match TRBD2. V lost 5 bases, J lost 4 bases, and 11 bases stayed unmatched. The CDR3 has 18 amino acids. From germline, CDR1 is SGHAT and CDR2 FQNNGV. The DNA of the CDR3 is TGTGCCAGCAGCCTCCCAGGACTAGCGGGGGGGCGGCGAGAGACCCAGTACTTC. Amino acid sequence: CASSLPGLAGGRRETQYF.

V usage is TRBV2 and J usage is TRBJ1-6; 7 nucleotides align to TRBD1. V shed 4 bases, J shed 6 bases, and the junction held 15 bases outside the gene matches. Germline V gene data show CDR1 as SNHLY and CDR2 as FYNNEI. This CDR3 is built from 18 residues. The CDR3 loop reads CASSGGTGTASGNSPLHF. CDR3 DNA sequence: TGTGCCAGCAGTGGGGGTACCGGGACAGCATCTGGTAATTCACCCCTCCACTTT.

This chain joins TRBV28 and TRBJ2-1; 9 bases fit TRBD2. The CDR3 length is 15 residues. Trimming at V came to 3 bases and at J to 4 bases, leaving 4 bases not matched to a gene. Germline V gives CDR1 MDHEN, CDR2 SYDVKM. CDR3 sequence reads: CASSFSGGTYNEQFF. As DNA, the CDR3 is TGTGCCAGCAGTTTTAGCGGGGGAACTTACAATGAGCAGTTCTTC.

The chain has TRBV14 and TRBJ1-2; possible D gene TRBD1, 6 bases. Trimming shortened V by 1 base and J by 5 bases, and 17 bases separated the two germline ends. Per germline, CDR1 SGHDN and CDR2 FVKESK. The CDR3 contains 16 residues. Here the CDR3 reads CASSQGVAGVWYGYTF. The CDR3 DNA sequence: TGTGCCAGCAGCCAAGGCGTGGCAGGGGTTTGGTATGGCTACACCTTC.

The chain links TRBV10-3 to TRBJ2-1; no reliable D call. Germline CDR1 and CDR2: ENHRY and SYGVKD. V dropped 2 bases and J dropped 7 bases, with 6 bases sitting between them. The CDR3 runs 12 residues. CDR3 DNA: TGTGCCATCAGTGAGACAACAAATGAGCAGTTCTTC. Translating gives CAISETTNEQFF.

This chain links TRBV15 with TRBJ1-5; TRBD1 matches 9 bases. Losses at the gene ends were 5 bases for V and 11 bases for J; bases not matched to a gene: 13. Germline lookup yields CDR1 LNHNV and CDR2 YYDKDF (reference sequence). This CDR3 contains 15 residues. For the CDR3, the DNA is TGTGCCACCAGCCATGAACGCGGGACAGGGTTAGCCCAGCATTTT. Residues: CATSHERGTGLAQHF.

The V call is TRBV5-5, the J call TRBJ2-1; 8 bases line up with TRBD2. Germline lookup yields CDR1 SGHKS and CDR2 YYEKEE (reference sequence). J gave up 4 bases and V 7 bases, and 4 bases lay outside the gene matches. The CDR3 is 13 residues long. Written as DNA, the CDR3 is TGTGCCAGCCAGACTAGCGTATACAATGAGCAGTTCTTC. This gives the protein CASQTSVYNEQFF.

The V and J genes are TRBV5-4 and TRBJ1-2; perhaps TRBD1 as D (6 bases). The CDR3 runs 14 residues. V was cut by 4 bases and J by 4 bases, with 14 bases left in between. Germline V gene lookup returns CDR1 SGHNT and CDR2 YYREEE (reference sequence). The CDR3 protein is CASSPKQGVYGYTF. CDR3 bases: TGTGCCAGCAGCCCTAAACAGGGAGTCTATGGCTACACCTTC. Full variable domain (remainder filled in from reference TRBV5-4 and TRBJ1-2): ETGVTQSPTHLIKTRGQQVTLRCSSQSGHNTVSWYQQALGQGPQFIFQYYREEENGRGNFPPRFSGLQFPNYSSELNVNALELDDSALYLCASSPKQGVYGYTFGSGTRLTVV.

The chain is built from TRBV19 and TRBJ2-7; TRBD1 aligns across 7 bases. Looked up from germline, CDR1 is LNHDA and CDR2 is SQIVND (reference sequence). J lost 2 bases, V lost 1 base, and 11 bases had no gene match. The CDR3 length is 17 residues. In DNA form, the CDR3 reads TGTGCCAGTAGTATAGGCCCCGGGACAGAGAGAACCTACGAGCAGTACTTC. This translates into CASSIGPGTERTYEQYF.

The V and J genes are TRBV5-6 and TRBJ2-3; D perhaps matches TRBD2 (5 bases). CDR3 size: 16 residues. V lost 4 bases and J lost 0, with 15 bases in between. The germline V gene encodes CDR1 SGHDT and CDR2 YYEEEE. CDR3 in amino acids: CASSPLADSSTDTQYF. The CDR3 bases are TGTGCCAGCAGCCCGCTCGCGGACTCAAGCACAGATACGCAGTATTTT.

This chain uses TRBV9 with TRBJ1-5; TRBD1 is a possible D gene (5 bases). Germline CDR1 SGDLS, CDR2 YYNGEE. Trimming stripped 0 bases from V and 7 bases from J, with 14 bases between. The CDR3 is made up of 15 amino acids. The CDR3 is CASSVDAGLGQPQHF. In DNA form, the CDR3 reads TGTGCCAGCAGCGTAGATGCAGGGTTGGGGCAGCCCCAGCATTTT. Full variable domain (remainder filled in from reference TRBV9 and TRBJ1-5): DSGVTQTPKHLITATGQRVTLRCSPRSGDLSVYWYQQSLDQGLQFLIQYYNGEERAKGNILERFSAQQFPDLHSELNLSSLELGDSALYFCASSVDAGLGQPQHFGDGTRLSIL.

The CDR3 bases are TGCGCCAGCAGTCAAGAAACAGGGCCCTCTGGAAACACCATATATTTT. Protein: CASSQETGPSGNTIYF. This chain links TRBV23-1 with TRBJ1-3; perhaps TRBD1 as D (6 bases). TRBV23-1 is marked as an open reading frame, function uncertain. Deletions cut 2 bases from V and 0 bases from J, with 11 bases between. This CDR3 region has 16 residues.

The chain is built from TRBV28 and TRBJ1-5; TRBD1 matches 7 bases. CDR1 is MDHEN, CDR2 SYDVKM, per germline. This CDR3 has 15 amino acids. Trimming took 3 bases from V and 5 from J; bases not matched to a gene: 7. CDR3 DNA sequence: TGTGCCAGCAGTTTCGGAGGGGGCGCGGATCAGCCCCAGCATTTT. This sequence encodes CASSFGGGADQPQHF.